Sequencing of this T cell receptor beta chain was carried out in a study of tumor-infiltrating lymphocytes in primary liver carcinoma. As concerns this clonotype: Its antigen remains unknown. Since the CDR3 does not end with the conserved phenylalanine or tryptophan, this likely comes from a read error. The DNA is omitted, as the CDR3 cannot be located on it reliably, and the CDR3 follows TCRdb's listing.

Co-extracting RNA and DNA was done with about 17-31 mg of unsorted bulk tissue as input. Overall study findings and caveats: Just about 7-24% of leading clones were found in every one of five regions.

Total RNA (around 500 ng) served as template for TCR beta cDNA synthesis primed by a constant-region primer. Libraries for TCR beta were built through three nested multiplex PCR rounds, which together made up a slightly modified ARM-PCR procedure. TCRdb redid the calling of the multiplex PCR reads with MiXCR, one entry per CDR3 protein. Counted here are around 40,000 distinct CDR3 sequences, approximately 73% occurring once; the ten biggest clones make up about 20%. Sequenced material: liver tumor tissue from sampling region 2. Documented subset: tumor region T2, inferior pole. The source of this sequence is a man aged 40-49 years with primary liver carcinoma and hepatitis B virus infection.

The CDR3 loop reads CASSRVADYNEEFS. The rearrangement uses TRBV6-5 and TRBJ2-1; TRBD2, the table's D call, was not compared with the DNA. 14 amino acids form the CDR3, both terminal residues included. Germline CDR1 and CDR2: MNHEY and SVGAGI.